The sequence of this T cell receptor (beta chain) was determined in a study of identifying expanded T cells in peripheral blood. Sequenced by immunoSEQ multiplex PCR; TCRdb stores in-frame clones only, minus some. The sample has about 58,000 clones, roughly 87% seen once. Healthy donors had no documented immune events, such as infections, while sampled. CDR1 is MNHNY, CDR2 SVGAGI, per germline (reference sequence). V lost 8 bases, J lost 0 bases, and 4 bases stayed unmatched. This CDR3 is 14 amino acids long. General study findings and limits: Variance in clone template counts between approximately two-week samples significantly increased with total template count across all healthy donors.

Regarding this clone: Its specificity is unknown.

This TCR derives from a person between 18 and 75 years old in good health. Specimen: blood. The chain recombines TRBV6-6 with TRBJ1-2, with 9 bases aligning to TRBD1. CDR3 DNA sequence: TGTGCCAGCGGGACAGGGAAAGCTAACTATGGCTACACCTTC. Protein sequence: CASGTGKANYGYTF.